The source of this T cell receptor beta chain is a study of radiation and T cells in renal cell carcinoma. As for the study in general: Nephrectomy followed 15 Gy stereotactic body radiation by 4 weeks.

Notes on the study in general: Without pretreatment biopsies, baseline tumor clonotype presence was undetermined.

Sample time point: baseline pretreatment blood. The treatment was: 15 Gy SBRT to primary tumor, nephrectomy 4 weeks later. After SBRT, blood was collected at 2 and 4 weeks, plus baseline. Sequencing was performed with immunoSEQ multiplex PCR; in TCRdb, only in-frame clones are kept and a portion is missing. The sample lists 150,000 or so clones; around 90% were seen once. V gave up 4 bases and J gave up 0 bases, with 14 bases separating them. Germline CDR1 SGHRS, CDR2 YFSETQ. The CDR3 has 16 residues. Turning to this clone: Antigen specificity is unknown.

The sequenced sample was blood, obtained from a patient whose treatment included radiotherapy and nephrectomy. This receptor was taken from a woman between 65 and 79 years old with renal cell carcinoma. The chain combines TRBV5-1 with TRBJ1-5; D unresolved. CDR3 loop: CASSPEGFYSNQPQHF. CDR3 nucleotides: TGCGCCAGCAGCCCTGAGGGATTCTATAGCAATCAGCCCCAGCATTTT.